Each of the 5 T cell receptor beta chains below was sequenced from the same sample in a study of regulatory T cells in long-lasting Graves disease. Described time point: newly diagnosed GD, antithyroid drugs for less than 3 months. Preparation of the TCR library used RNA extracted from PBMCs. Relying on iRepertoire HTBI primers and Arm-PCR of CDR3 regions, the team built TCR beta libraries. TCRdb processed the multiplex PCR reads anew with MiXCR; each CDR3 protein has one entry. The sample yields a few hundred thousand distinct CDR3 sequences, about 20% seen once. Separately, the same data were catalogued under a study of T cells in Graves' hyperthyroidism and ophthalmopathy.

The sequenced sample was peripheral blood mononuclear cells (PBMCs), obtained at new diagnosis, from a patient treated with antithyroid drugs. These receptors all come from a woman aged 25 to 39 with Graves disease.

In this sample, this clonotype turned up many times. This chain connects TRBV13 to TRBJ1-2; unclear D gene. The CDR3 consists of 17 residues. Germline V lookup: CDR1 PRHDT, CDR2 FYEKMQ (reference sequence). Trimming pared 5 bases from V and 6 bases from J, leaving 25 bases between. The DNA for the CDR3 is TGTGCCAGCAGCATCCTCCTCGGGTTTCCCAAACTGAATGGCTACACCTTC. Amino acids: CASSILLGFPKLNGYTF.

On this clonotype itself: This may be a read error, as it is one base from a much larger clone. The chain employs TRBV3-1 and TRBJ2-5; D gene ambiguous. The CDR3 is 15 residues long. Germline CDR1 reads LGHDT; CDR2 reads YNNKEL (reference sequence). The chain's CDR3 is CASSPGPSATETQCF. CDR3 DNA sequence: TGTGCCAGCAGCCCTGGCCCCTCGGCCACCGAGACCCAGTGCTTC.

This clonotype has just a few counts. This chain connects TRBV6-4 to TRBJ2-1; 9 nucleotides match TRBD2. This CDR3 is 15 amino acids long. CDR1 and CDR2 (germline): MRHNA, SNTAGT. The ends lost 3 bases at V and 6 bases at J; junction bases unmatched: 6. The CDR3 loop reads CASSERGGASNEQFF. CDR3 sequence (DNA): TGTGCCAGCAGTGAACGCGGGGGGGCGAGCAATGAGCAGTTCTTC.

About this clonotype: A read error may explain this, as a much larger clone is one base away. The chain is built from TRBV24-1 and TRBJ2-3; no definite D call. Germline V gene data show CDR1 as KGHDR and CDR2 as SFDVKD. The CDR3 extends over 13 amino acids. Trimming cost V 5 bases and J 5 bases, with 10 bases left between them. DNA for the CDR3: TGTGCCACCAGTGCTGTTATGGGAGATACGCAGTATTTT. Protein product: CATSAVMGDTQYF.

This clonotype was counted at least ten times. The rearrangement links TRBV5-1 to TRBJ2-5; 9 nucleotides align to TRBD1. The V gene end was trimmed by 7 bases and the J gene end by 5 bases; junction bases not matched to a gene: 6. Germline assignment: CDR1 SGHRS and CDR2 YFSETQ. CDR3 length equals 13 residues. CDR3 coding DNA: TGCGCCAGCGCAGGGACAGGGCGGGAGACCCAGTACTTC. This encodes CASAGTGRETQYF.